The clone carrying this TCR beta chain came up many times. Its antigen remains unidentified. This sample was included in a study of Graves' ophthalmopathy and Graves' hyperthyroidism. Whole-study context: Ahead of any treatment, peripheral blood was obtained at the initial diagnosis. Study findings and constraints: Thyroid clonotypes that were expanded above 0.001 frequency mostly also appeared in blood.

Ophthalmopathy donors showed moderate-to-severe activity, CAS ≥3, NOSPECS ≥4 and a duration under 3 months. Excluded: other autoimmune disease, uncontrolled infection, pregnancy or lactation. Trimming stripped 1 base from V and 2 bases from J, with 5 bases between. The CDR3 is 13 amino acids. From germline, CDR1 is SGHTA and CDR2 FQGTGA. Amplification of the TCR beta CDR3 regions used RNA transcripts (as template). First-round RT-PCR employed HTBI primers, with a second-round multiplex PCR after it. From the multiplex PCR reads, TCRdb called clonotypes with MiXCR, one entry per CDR3 protein. The repertoire holds more than 550,000 distinct CDR3 sequences, with about 40% as singletons.

The clonotype was recovered from an adult man with Graves' ophthalmopathy. The sample was peripheral blood. The V and J genes are TRBV7-3 and TRBJ2-5; D uncertain. CDR3 sequence reads: CASSLNRQETQYF. The CDR3 DNA reads as TGTGCCAGCAGCTTAAACAGACAAGAGACCCAGTACTTC.